Shown below are 21 T cell receptor beta chains from a single sample sequenced in a study of T cell changes during pregnancy in multiple sclerosis. The method was immunoSEQ multiplex PCR; TCRdb's version includes in-frame clones alone and lacks a portion of them. The table records 93,000 or so clones, approximately 90% of them present only once. This specimen was peripheral blood, taken before pregnancy. The receptors were sampled from a female donor with multiple sclerosis, enrolled in a pregnancy study.

The genes are TRBV9 and TRBJ2-1, with TRBD2 identical over 9 bases. Germline-derived CDR1 and CDR2 are SGDLS and YYNGEE. After removal of 0 bases from V and 5 bases from J, the junction contained 6 bases not matched to a gene. The CDR3 extends over 16 amino acids. This chain's CDR3 is CASSVVGLAGNNEQFF. The CDR3 DNA sequence: TGTGCCAGCAGCGTAGTGGGGCTAGCGGGAAACAATGAGCAGTTCTTC.

This chain connects TRBV4-1 to TRBJ2-7; tentatively, D is TRBD1 (6 bases). With 4 bases removed from V and 0 bases from J, the gap between germline ends came to 13 bases. This CDR3 contains 15 residues. The V gene's germline CDR1 is MGHRA and CDR2 YSYEKL. The CDR3 protein is CASSLRTESSYEQYF. CDR3 in DNA: TGCGCCAGCAGCCTCCGGACAGAGAGCTCCTACGAGCAGTACTTC.

The chain employs TRBV11-3 and TRBJ2-2; 8 bases are shared with TRBD1. CDR3 size: 15 residues. Germline V gene data show CDR1 as SGHNT and CDR2 as YENEEA. Trimming cost V 5 bases and J 7 bases; bases outside gene matches: 9. CDR3 sequence: CASSPRTGKVGELFF. The CDR3 coding sequence is TGTGCCAGCAGCCCACGGACAGGGAAAGTCGGGGAGCTGTTTTTT.

This CDR3 is CASASGTGGPDTQYF. The CDR3 DNA sequence: TGTGCTAGTGCTTCCGGGACAGGGGGTCCAGATACGCAGTATTTT. The chain combines TRBV12-5 with TRBJ2-3; 11 positions match TRBD1. Per germline, CDR1 LGHNT and CDR2 FRNRAP. CDR3 length: 15 amino acids. V gave up 7 bases and J gave up 4 bases; unmatched junction bases: 7.

This chain connects TRBV9 to TRBJ1-3; TRBD1 agrees at 9 bases. V lost 4 bases, J lost 3 bases, and 14 bases stayed unmatched. Germline V CDR1 and CDR2: SGDLS, YYNGEE. The CDR3 consists of 18 residues. In DNA, the CDR3 is TGTGCCAGCAGCTTCCATGCACCAGGGACAGGGTTTGGAAACACCATATATTTT. It specifies CASSFHAPGTGFGNTIYF.

V and J are TRBV4-1 and TRBJ1-5; 7 nucleotides align to TRBD1. CDR1 and CDR2 from the germline V gene are MGHRA and YSYEKL. There are 16 residues in the CDR3. V gave up 4 bases and J gave up 4 bases; unmatched junction bases: 10. CDR3 residues: CASSPSLGQFNQPQHF. Here the CDR3 DNA reads TGCGCCAGCAGCCCTTCACTGGGACAGTTTAATCAGCCCCAGCATTTT.

This chain joins TRBV7-9 and TRBJ2-2; 9 bases match TRBD1. Germline loops: CDR1 SEHNR, CDR2 FQNEAQ (reference sequence). With V trimmed by 2 bases and J by 6 bases, 13 bases remained unmatched. This CDR3 is 18 amino acids long. For the CDR3, the DNA is TGTGCCAGCAGCTTAAGGTCTATGACAGGGGGATTTGCCGGGGAGCTGTTTTTT. It yields the protein CASSLRSMTGGFAGELFF.

The chain joins TRBV5-4 to TRBJ2-5, with 10 bases aligning to TRBD1. The CDR3 has 15 residues. Trimming cost V 5 bases and J 5 bases; bases outside gene matches: 9. Germline CDR1 and CDR2: SGHNT and YYREEE (reference sequence). The CDR3 sequence: CASSTGTGVRETQYF. CDR3 in DNA: TGTGCCAGCAGTACCGGGACAGGGGTCCGGGAGACCCAGTACTTC.

The chain employs TRBV5-1 and TRBJ1-2, with 8 bases matching TRBD1. Germline values: CDR1 SGHRS, CDR2 YFSETQ. The V gene end was trimmed by 0 bases and the J gene end by 7 bases; junction bases not matched to a gene: 11. This CDR3 comprises 16 residues. The CDR3 is CASSLAPQGAVSGYTF. The CDR3 nucleotides read TGCGCCAGCAGCTTGGCTCCCCAGGGGGCAGTCAGTGGCTACACCTTC.

The chain is built from TRBV7-2 and TRBJ2-1, with 10 nucleotides matching TRBD2. The trim removed 7 bases at V and 2 bases at J, leaving 5 bases unmatched. CDR3 length: 15 residues. In germline, CDR1 is SGHTA, CDR2 FQGNSA. This CDR3 reads CASIPTSGPYNEQFF. In nucleotides, the CDR3 is TGTGCCAGCATCCCGACTAGCGGGCCCTACAATGAGCAGTTCTTC.

V and J are TRBV5-1 and TRBJ2-1, with TRBD2 matching over 9 bases. Germline CDR1 SGHRS, CDR2 YFSETQ. The J segment lost 1 base and the V segment lost 1 base, leaving 0 bases of the junction unmatched. The CDR3 runs to 15 residues. The CDR3: CASSLLAGSYNEQFF. CDR3 nucleotide sequence: TGCGCCAGCAGCTTGCTAGCGGGGTCCTACAATGAGCAGTTCTTC.

The genes are TRBV7-3 and TRBJ1-6, with 8 bases matching TRBD1. Germline trimming cut 5 bases from V and 8 bases from J; bases unmatched to any gene: 8. The CDR3 is 15 amino acids. Per the germline V gene, CDR1 is SGHTA and CDR2 is FQGTGA. The CDR3 DNA follows: TGTGCCAGCAGCGAGGACAGGGTTGTCTATTCACCCCTCCACTTT. Protein: CASSEDRVVYSPLHF.

This sequence joins TRBV9 and TRBJ1-2, with D perhaps matching TRBD1 (6 bases). V was pared by 0 bases and J by 1 base, with 10 bases between. The CDR3 is 15 amino acids. The germline V gene has CDR1 SGDLS and CDR2 YYNGEE. As DNA, the CDR3 is TGTGCCAGCAGCGTAGGAGGGGGAAGTAACTATGGCTACACCTTC. Translated: CASSVGGGSNYGYTF.

This chain links TRBV5-1 with TRBJ2-2, with 8 positions matching TRBD2. The V segment lost 8 bases and the J segment 4 bases; nucleotides outside the gene matches: 13. Germline V CDR1 and CDR2: SGHRS, YFSETQ. The CDR3 length is 16 residues. The CDR3 DNA sequence: TGCGCCAGTAAAAGGACGGCGGGAGGAAGCACCGGGGAGCTGTTTTTT. Translated, it gives CASKRTAGGSTGELFF.

This chain joins TRBV7-9 and TRBJ1-2; D is unresolved. The V end lost 7 bases, the J end lost 7 bases, and 13 bases lay between the germline ends. The CDR3 runs 12 residues. The germline CDR1 and CDR2 sequences are SEHNR and FQNEAQ (reference sequence). The CDR3 protein is CASNLNEGGYTF. The CDR3 nucleotides read TGTGCCAGCAACCTAAATGAGGGTGGCTACACCTTC.

The V call is TRBV5-1, the J call TRBJ1-1; tentatively, D is TRBD1 (5 bases). The germline V gene has CDR1 SGHRS and CDR2 YFSETQ. The V and J ends lost 0 bases and 1 base respectively, with 10 bases between them. This CDR3 contains 15 residues. CDR3 DNA sequence: TGCGCCAGCAGCTTGGAGGGAGGGACGAACACTGAAGCTTTCTTT. Its translation: CASSLEGGTNTEAFF.

The table lists this clone with a count of one. This sequence joins TRBV29-1 and TRBJ2-7; 12 nucleotides align to TRBD2. The germline gives CDR1 SQVTM, CDR2 ANQGSEA. CDR3 length: 14 amino acids. Germline trimming cut 2 bases from V and 4 bases from J; bases unmatched to any gene: 3. The CDR3 nucleotides are TGCAGCGTTGAAAGACTAGCGGGAGTTTACGAGCAGTACTTC. Encoded protein: CSVERLAGVYEQYF.

The chain carries TRBV6-5 and TRBJ2-7; 7 bases match TRBD2. The CDR3 covers 13 residues. From germline, CDR1 is MNHEY and CDR2 SVGAGI. With 6 bases clipped from V and 2 bases from J, the junction kept 4 bases outside the gene matches. The CDR3 nucleotides read TGTGCCAGCAGCTTGGGGGGGACCTACGAGCAGTACTTC. This gives the protein CASSLGGTYEQYF.

This sequence joins TRBV30 and TRBJ2-2; the D is unclear. The CDR3 runs to 12 residues. Germline-derived CDR1 and CDR2 are GTSNPN and SVGIG (reference sequence). Trimming shortened V by 5 bases and J by 1 base, and 5 bases separated the two germline ends. The CDR3 DNA follows: TGTGCCTGGGTTCAGAACACCGGGGAGCTGTTTTTT. It yields the protein CAWVQNTGELFF.

This clone was detected once. This sequence joins TRBV29-1 and TRBJ1-1; no clear D. Germline V gene data show CDR1 as SQVTM and CDR2 as ANQGSEA. CDR3 length: 11 amino acids. V lost 1 base and J 2 bases, leaving 2 bases between the germline ends. CDR3 sequence (DNA): TGCAGCGTTGAAGTAAACACTGAAGCTTTCTTT. Translating it yields CSVEVNTEAFF.

V is TRBV7-3 and J is TRBJ2-1; 8 bases match TRBD2. V lost 0 bases and J lost 8; bases outside the gene matches: 12. The CDR3 extends over 17 amino acids. Germline V gene sequence: CDR1 SGHTA, CDR2 FQGTGA. CDR3 nucleotide sequence: TGTGCCAGCAGCTTAACGGGGACTAGGGGTTCGGGGTATGAGCAGTTCTTC. As protein: CASSLTGTRGSGYEQFF.